Presented here are 27 T cell receptor beta chains from one specimen sequenced in a study of regulatory T cells in long-lasting Graves disease. According to the study, TCR beta libraries were built with iRepertoire HTBI primers and CDR3-region Arm-PCR. A single record per CDR3 protein comes from TCRdb applying MiXCR to the multiplex PCR reads. The sample lists approximately 230,000 distinct CDR3 sequences; 18% were seen once. The sample's time point: newly diagnosed GD, antithyroid drugs for less than 3 months. Following extraction of RNA from PBMCs, that RNA was used to make the TCR library. The specimen comprised peripheral blood mononuclear cells (PBMCs), sampled at new diagnosis, from a patient treated with antithyroid drugs. These receptors all come from a female donor with Graves disease.

This clonotype was detected many times. The chain carries TRBV5-1 and TRBJ1-1, with 9 bases aligning to TRBD1. CDR1 SGHRS and CDR2 YFSETQ come from the germline V gene. The length of the CDR3 is 15 residues. The ends lost 3 bases at V and 2 bases at J; junction bases unmatched: 5. This CDR3 is CASSSGTGFNTEAFF. CDR3 bases: TGCGCCAGCAGCTCTGGGACAGGGTTCAACACTGAAGCTTTCTTT.

Ten or more counts support this clonotype. The chain is built from TRBV7-9 and TRBJ1-4; TRBD1 aligns across 10 bases. Germline V gene data show CDR1 as SEHNR and CDR2 as FQNEAQ (reference sequence). Germline trimming cut 6 bases from V and 6 bases from J; bases unmatched to any gene: 4. The CDR3 sequence is 14 residues long. For the CDR3, the DNA is TGTGCCAGCAGGGACAGGGGGAATTATGAAAAACTGTTTTTT. Protein sequence: CASRDRGNYEKLFF. Together with reference TRBV7-9 and TRBJ1-4, the CDR3 gives the full variable domain: DTGVSQNPRHKITKRGQNVTFRCDPISEHNRLYWYRQTLGQGPEFLTYFQNEAQLEKSRLLSDRFSAERPKGSFSTLEIQRTEQGDSAMYLCASRDRGNYEKLFFGSGTQLSVL.

Ten or more counts support this clonotype. The chain carries TRBV19 and TRBJ1-5; 10 bases fit TRBD1. Trimming cost V 5 bases and J 6 bases; bases outside gene matches: 4. CDR1 is LNHDA and CDR2 is SQIVND in the germline V gene (reference sequence). The CDR3 runs to 14 residues. The CDR3 DNA follows: TGTGCCAGTAGTCCCAGGGACAGGGGTCAGCCCCAGCATTTT. As protein: CASSPRDRGQPQHF.

Written as DNA, the CDR3 is TGTGCCAGCAGCTTATTGAAGACTATCCACCAAGAGACCCAGTACTTC. Its translation: CASSLLKTIHQETQYF. This sequence joins TRBV7-2 and TRBJ2-5; possible D gene TRBD2, 5 bases. Germline V gene lookup returns CDR1 SGHTA and CDR2 FQGNSA. Trimming shortened V by 2 bases and J by 0 bases, and 13 bases separated the two germline ends. This CDR3 comprises 16 residues.

About this clonotype: A far larger clone lies a single base away; this is likely a read error. The CDR3 DNA reads TGTGCCAGCAGTTTAGCAACCGGGGGGAATTTTAATCGGCCCCAGCATTTT. This gives the protein CASSLATGGNFNRPQHF. The rearrangement uses TRBV2 and TRBJ1-5; a possible D gene is TRBD1 (5 bases). The V gene's germline CDR1 is SNHLY and CDR2 FYNNEI. CDR3 length: 17 residues.

At least ten counts were recorded for this clonotype. The chain links TRBV7-2 to TRBJ1-2, with D perhaps TRBD1 (5 bases). Trimming cost V 1 base and J 8 bases, with 14 bases left between them. The CDR3 contains 14 residues. The germline V gene has CDR1 SGHTA and CDR2 FQGNSA. CDR3 DNA sequence: TGTGCCAGCAGCTTAGGGTGGCAGGGCGAAGGCTACACCTTC. Amino acid sequence: CASSLGWQGEGYTF.

J is TRBJ2-3 and V is TRBV7-2, with 7 bases matching TRBD2. Trimming took 1 base from V and 1 from J; bases not matched to a gene: 11. Germline V gene sequence: CDR1 SGHTA, CDR2 FQGNSA. CDR3 length: 18 residues. CDR3 in amino acids: CASSLVVAGVSGTDTQYF. In nucleotides, the CDR3 is TGTGCCAGCAGCTTAGTGGTAGCGGGCGTGAGCGGCACAGATACGCAGTATTTT.

This clonotype occurred many times. V gene TRBV18 combines with J gene TRBJ1-2, with unresolved D. The CDR3 covers 13 residues. Between the trimmed V and J ends, which lost 2 bases and 6 bases, there was a span of 10 bases. Germline V CDR1 and CDR2: KGHSH, LQKENI. The CDR3: CASSPAYGDGYTF. CDR3 in DNA: TGTGCCAGCTCACCAGCCTACGGGGATGGCTACACCTTC.

The sample holds many counts of this clonotype. The chain employs TRBV20-1 and TRBJ2-7; 8 nucleotides line up with TRBD1. With V trimmed by 6 bases and J by 5 bases, 12 bases remained unmatched. CDR3 length: 14 amino acids. Germline CDR1 and CDR2: DFQATT and SNEGSKA (reference sequence). Here the CDR3 DNA reads TGCAGTGCACCCAGGACAGGGAATTGGGACGAGCAGTACTTC. Amino acid sequence: CSAPRTGNWDEQYF.

This clonotype occurred many times. The V gene is TRBV11-2, the J gene TRBJ1-4; the D is unclear. Germline V gives CDR1 SGHAT, CDR2 FQNNGV. Trimming took off 1 base at V and 5 bases at J, with 11 bases between the two ends. This CDR3 has 15 amino acids. CDR3 nucleotide sequence: TGTGCCAGCAGCTTAGCCCAGCTCGGGAATGAAAAACTGTTTTTT. The encoded protein is CASSLAQLGNEKLFF.

This clonotype was seen repeatedly, ten times or more. This rearrangement joins TRBV20-1 to TRBJ2-5; 7 nucleotides agree with TRBD1. The length of the CDR3 is 14 residues. V shed 0 bases, J shed 2 bases, and the junction held 3 bases outside the gene matches. Germline V lookup: CDR1 DFQATT, CDR2 SNEGSKA (reference sequence). CDR3 region: CSARDEDRQETQYF. DNA of the CDR3: TGCAGTGCTAGAGATGAGGACAGGCAAGAGACCCAGTACTTC.

This clonotype was recorded many times. The rearrangement joins TRBV12-3 or TRBV12-4 to TRBJ2-1, with 11 bases aligning to TRBD2. V shed 2 bases, J shed 6 bases, and the junction held 9 bases outside the gene matches. This CDR3 contains 17 residues. In DNA form, the CDR3 reads TGTGCCAGCAGTTTACGGGGTAGCGGGAGGGCCGGCAATGAGCAGTTCTTC. Translated, it gives CASSLRGSGRAGNEQFF.

As DNA, the CDR3 is TGTGCCAGCAGCCAAGGGCTGGGGTTGAAGGGATCACCCCTCCACTTT. Its protein is CASSQGLGLKGSPLHF. J is TRBJ1-6 and V is TRBV11-2, with D unclear. The V and J ends lost 5 bases and 10 bases respectively, with 21 bases between them. Germline V gives CDR1 SGHAT, CDR2 FQNNGV. The CDR3 loop spans 16 amino acids.

This clonotype came up many times. The V gene is TRBV20-1, the J gene TRBJ2-7; the D gene is possibly TRBD2 (5 bases). CDR1 and CDR2 from the germline V gene are DFQATT and SNEGSKA (reference sequence). The V end was cut by 1 base, the J end by 0 bases, with 10 bases between. The CDR3 totals 14 residues. The CDR3, as DNA: TGCAGTGCTAGAGTCCGGGAAAGCTCCTACGAGCAGTACTTC. It codes for CSARVRESSYEQYF.

This clonotype occurred a few times. The chain recombines TRBV20-1 with TRBJ1-1; the D gene is possibly TRBD1 (6 bases). Between the trimmed V and J ends, which lost 1 base and 3 bases, there was a span of 12 bases. Germline V lookup: CDR1 DFQATT, CDR2 SNEGSKA (reference sequence). The CDR3 spans 14 residues. CDR3 protein: CSARGRGGYTEAFF. DNA of the CDR3: TGCAGTGCTAGAGGCAGGGGAGGGTACACTGAAGCTTTCTTT.

This clonotype was observed many times. The rearrangement links TRBV7-9 to TRBJ2-1, with D maybe TRBD1 (6 bases). The CDR3 totals 16 residues. The germline CDR1 and CDR2 sequences are SEHNR and FQNEAQ (reference sequence). The V end lost 1 base, the J end lost 7 bases, and 17 bases lay between the germline ends. The CDR3 coding sequence is TGTGCCAGCAGCTTAGTAAGGGGGACCGACACTAATGAGCAGTTCTTC. It is translated as CASSLVRGTDTNEQFF.

The chain recombines TRBV2 with TRBJ2-7; 8 nucleotides line up with TRBD1. The closer fit of TRBJ2-5 to the DNA end suggests the J call may be wrong. The germline V gene has CDR1 SNHLY and CDR2 FYNNEI. The CDR3 consists of 12 residues. The CDR3 region is CASIDRGETQYF. The CDR3 coding sequence is TGTGCCAGCATCGACAGGGGAGAGACCCAGTACTTC.

As concerns this clonotype: A much larger clone differs from this one at a single base, so this may be a read error. This likely comes from a read error, as the CDR3 has no conserved phenylalanine or tryptophan at its end. The chain carries TRBV7-2 and TRBJ1-2; D possibly corresponds to TRBD1 (5 bases). The CDR3 consists of 15 residues. Germline V gene lookup returns CDR1 SGHTA and CDR2 FQGNSA. Trimming removed 1 base at V and 6 bases at J, with 15 bases between. The CDR3 is CASSLDVGGADGYTL. The CDR3 region has the DNA TGTGCCAGCAGCTTAGATGTCGGAGGGGCTGATGGCTACACCCTC.

There are many counts of this clonotype. The V and J genes are TRBV24-1 and TRBJ2-2, with 11 bases aligning to TRBD2. The CDR3 is 16 amino acids. Germline V gene sequence: CDR1 KGHDR, CDR2 SFDVKD. The V gene end was trimmed by 4 bases and the J gene end by 5 bases; junction bases not matched to a gene: 5. The CDR3 nucleotides read TGTGCCACCAGTGACCAGCTAGCGGGAGGAACCGGGGAGCTGTTTTTT. Translated, it gives CATSDQLAGGTGELFF.

This clonotype has a count of ten or more. The chain uses TRBV7-9 and TRBJ1-1; perhaps TRBD1 as D (6 bases). Germline V gene lookup returns CDR1 SEHNR and CDR2 FQNEAQ (reference sequence). Trimming pared 5 bases from V and 4 bases from J, leaving 14 bases between. The CDR3 runs to 14 residues. CDR3 residues: CASSRTDWSTEAFF. The CDR3 DNA reads as TGTGCCAGCAGCCGGACAGATTGGAGCACTGAAGCTTTCTTT.

This clonotype was seen many times. The chain carries TRBV25-1 and TRBJ2-1; tentative D call: TRBD2 (7 bases). The CDR3 loop spans 16 amino acids. Germline lookup yields CDR1 MGHDK and CDR2 SYGVNS. V lost 7 bases and J 3 bases, leaving 19 bases between the germline ends. The CDR3 bases are TGTGCCAGCACCGGAGAAGGCGGGGGCCGCTACAATGAGCAGTTCTTC. Its translation: CASTGEGGGRYNEQFF.

This clonotype was picked up a small number of times. The V call is TRBV24-1, the J call TRBJ2-2, with D uncertain. The V and J ends lost 6 bases and 6 bases respectively, with 7 bases between them. The CDR3 runs to 12 residues. The germline gives CDR1 KGHDR, CDR2 SFDVKD. The CDR3, as DNA: TGTGCCACCAGTCAGAAGGCCGGGGAGCTGTTTTTT. Encoded protein: CATSQKAGELFF.

This clonotype showed up many times. CDR3 DNA: TGTGCCTCCTCCGGGACAGGGGGAGAAGATACGCAGTATTTT. Translating it yields CASSGTGGEDTQYF. This chain links TRBV10-3 with TRBJ2-3; 11 nucleotides match TRBD1. This CDR3 has 14 amino acids. Germline trimming cut 11 bases from V and 5 bases from J; bases unmatched to any gene: 9. Germline CDR1 and CDR2: ENHRY and SYGVKD.

This chain joins TRBV7-2 and TRBJ2-7; 12 nucleotides match TRBD2. CDR3 size: 16 residues. Looked up from germline, CDR1 is SGHTA and CDR2 is FQGNSA. V shed 7 bases, J shed 4 bases, and the junction held 11 bases outside the gene matches. DNA for the CDR3: TGTGCCAGCACCCCGGCTAGCGGGAGGGCCGGGTACGAGCAGTACTTC. This encodes CASTPASGRAGYEQYF.

This clonotype was seen at least ten times. This chain joins TRBV5-1 and TRBJ2-7, with D perhaps TRBD1 (6 bases). Germline CDR1 and CDR2: SGHRS and YFSETQ. V gave up 3 bases and J gave up 6 bases, with 13 bases separating them. The CDR3 totals 13 residues. The CDR3 region has the DNA TGCGCCAGCAGCTGGGACAACAAGGCCGAGCAGTACTTC. This codes for CASSWDNKAEQYF.

As to this clonotype: One junction end does not reproduce the germline sequence, and a read error may be involved. The chain has TRBV2 and TRBJ1-5; 8 nucleotides align to TRBD1. Looked up from germline, CDR1 is SNHLY and CDR2 is FYNNEI. This CDR3 has 15 residues. CDR3 nucleotide sequence: TGTGCCATCAGTGAAAGGGACAGGTCTAATCAGCCCCAGCATTTT. Translating gives CAISERDRSNQPQHF.

This clonotype appeared many times. The rearrangement links TRBV5-5 to TRBJ1-1, with D tentatively TRBD1 (5 bases). CDR3 length: 13 amino acids. V lost 4 bases, J lost 3 bases, and 10 bases lay in between. Germline CDR1 reads SGHKS; CDR2 reads YYEKEE (reference sequence). The CDR3 reads CASSLDSYTEAFF. CDR3 bases: TGTGCCAGCAGCCTCGACAGCTACACTGAAGCTTTCTTT.